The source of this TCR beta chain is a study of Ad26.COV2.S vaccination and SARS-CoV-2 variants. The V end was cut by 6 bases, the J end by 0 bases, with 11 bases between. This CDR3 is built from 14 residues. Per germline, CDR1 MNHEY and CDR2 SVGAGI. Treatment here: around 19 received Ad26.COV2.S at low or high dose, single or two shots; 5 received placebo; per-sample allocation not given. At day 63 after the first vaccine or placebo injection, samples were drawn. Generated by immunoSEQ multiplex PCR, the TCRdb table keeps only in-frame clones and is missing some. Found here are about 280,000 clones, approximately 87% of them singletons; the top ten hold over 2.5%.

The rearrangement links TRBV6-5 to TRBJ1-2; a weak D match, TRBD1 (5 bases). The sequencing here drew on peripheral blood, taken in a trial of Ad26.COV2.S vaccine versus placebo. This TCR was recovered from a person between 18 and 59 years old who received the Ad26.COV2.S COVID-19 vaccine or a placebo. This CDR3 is CASSPGPANYGYTF. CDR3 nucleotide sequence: TGTGCCAGCAGCCCGGGGCCAGCTAACTATGGCTACACCTTC.